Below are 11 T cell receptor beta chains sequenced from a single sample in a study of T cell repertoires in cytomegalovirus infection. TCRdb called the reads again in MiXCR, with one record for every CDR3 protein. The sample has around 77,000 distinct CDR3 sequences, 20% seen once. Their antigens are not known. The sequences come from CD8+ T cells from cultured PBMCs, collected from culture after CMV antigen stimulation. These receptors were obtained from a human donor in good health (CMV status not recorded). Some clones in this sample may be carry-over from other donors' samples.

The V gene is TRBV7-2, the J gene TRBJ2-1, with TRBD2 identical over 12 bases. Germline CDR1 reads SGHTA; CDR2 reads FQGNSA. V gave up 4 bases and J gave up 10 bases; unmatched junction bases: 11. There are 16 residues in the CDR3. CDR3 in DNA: TGTGCCAGCAGCTGGAGACTAGCGGGGGTCGAAAACGAGCAGTTCTTC. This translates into CASSWRLAGVENEQFF.

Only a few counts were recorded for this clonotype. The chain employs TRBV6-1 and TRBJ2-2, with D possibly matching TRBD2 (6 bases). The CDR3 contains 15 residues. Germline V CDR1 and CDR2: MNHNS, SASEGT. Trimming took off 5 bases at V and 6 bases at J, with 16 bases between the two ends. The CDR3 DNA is TGTGCCAGCAGTTCCGGGACTCGGGCGGCCGGGGAGCTGTTTTTT. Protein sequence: CASSSGTRAAGELFF.

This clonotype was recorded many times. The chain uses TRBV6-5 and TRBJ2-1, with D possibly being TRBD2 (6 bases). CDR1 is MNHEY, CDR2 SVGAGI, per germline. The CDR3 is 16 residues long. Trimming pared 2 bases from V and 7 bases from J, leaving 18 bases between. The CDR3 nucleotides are TGTGCCAGCAGTTACGGTCTCGCGGGGAAGGGGAATGAGCAGTTCTTC. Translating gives CASSYGLAGKGNEQFF.

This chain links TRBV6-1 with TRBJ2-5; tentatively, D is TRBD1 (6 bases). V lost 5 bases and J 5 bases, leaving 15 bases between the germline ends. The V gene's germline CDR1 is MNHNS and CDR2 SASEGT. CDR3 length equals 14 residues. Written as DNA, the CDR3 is TGTGCCAGCAGTCTCGGATTCAGGGGCGAGACCCAGTACTTC. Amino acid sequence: CASSLGFRGETQYF.

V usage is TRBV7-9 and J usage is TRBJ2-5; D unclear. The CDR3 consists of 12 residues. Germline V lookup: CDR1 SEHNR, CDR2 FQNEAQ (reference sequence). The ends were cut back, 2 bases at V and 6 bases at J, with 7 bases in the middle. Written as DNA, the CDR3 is TGTGCCAGCAGCTTAAACTGGCAGACCCAGTACTTC. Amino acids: CASSLNWQTQYF. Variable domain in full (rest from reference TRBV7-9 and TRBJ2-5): DTGVSQNPRHKITKRGQNVTFRCDPISEHNRLYWYRQTLGQGPEFLTYFQNEAQLEKSRLLSDRFSAERPKGSFSTLEIQRTEQGDSAMYLCASSLNWQTQYFGPGTRLLVL.

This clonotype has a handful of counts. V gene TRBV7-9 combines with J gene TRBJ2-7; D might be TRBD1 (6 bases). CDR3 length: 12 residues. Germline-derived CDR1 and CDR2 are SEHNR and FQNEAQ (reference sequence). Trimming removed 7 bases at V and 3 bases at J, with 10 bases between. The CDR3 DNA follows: TGTGCCAGCATGGACAGAAGCTACGAGCAGTACTTC. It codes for CASMDRSYEQYF.

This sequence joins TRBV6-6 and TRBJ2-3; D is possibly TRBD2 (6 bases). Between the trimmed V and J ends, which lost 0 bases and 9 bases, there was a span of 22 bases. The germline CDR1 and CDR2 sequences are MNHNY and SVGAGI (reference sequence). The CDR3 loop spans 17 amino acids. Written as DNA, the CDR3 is TGTGCCAGCAGTTACTCCGGGGGTCTCTCCCGGCCGCGCACGCAGTATTTT. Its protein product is CASSYSGGLSRPRTQYF.

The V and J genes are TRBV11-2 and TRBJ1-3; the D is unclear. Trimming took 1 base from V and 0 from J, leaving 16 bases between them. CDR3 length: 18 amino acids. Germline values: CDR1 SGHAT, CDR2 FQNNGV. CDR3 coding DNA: TGTGCCAGCAGCTTAGTCCCCCGTGTCCAGGTCTCTGGAAACACCATATATTTT. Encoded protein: CASSLVPRVQVSGNTIYF.

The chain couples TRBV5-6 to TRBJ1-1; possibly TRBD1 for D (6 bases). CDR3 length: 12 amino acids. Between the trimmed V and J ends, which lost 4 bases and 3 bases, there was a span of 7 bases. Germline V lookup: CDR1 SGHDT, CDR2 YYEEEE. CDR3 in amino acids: CASSPGDTEAFF. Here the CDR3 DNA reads TGTGCCAGCAGCCCAGGGGACACTGAAGCTTTCTTT.

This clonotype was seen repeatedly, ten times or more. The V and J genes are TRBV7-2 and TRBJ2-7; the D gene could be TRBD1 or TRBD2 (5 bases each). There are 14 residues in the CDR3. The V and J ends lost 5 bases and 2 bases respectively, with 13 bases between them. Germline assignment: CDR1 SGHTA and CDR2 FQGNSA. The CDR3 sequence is CASSLRDGAYEQYF. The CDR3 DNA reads TGTGCCAGCAGCCTTAGGGACGGAGCCTACGAGCAGTACTTC.

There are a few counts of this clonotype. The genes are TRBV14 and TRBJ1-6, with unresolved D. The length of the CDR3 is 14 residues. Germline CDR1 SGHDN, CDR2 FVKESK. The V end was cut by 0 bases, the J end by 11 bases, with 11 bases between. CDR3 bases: TGTGCCAGCAGCCAAGAGAGGGAGATGACACCCCTCCACTTT. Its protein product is CASSQEREMTPLHF.